These 20 T cell receptor beta chains were all obtained from the same sample, sequenced in a study of neurological immune-mediated disorders. TCRdb reprocessed the 5' RACE reads via MiXCR and lists one record per CDR3 protein. Of approximately 59,000 distinct CDR3 sequences listed, roughly 5.6% are singletons. The sequenced sample was PBMCs. Every receptor here comes from a human donor with multiple sclerosis. The donor label of this sample is uncertain.

This clonotype has a count of ten or more. The chain carries TRBV7-2 and TRBJ1-5; 7 bases are shared with TRBD1. In germline, CDR1 is SGHTA, CDR2 FQGNSA. J lost 2 bases, V lost 5 bases, and 9 bases had no gene match. The CDR3 runs 16 residues. CDR3 sequence reads: CASSPRTGARNQPQHF. CDR3 coding DNA: TGTGCCAGCAGCCCTAGGACAGGCGCTCGCAATCAGCCCCAGCATTTT.

This clonotype has ten or more counts. This sequence joins TRBV20-1 and TRBJ2-7; 10 positions match TRBD2. The CDR3 runs 16 residues. CDR1 and CDR2 (germline): DFQATT, SNEGSKA (reference sequence). The J segment lost 5 bases and the V segment lost 0 bases, leaving 10 bases of the junction unmatched. The CDR3 sequence is CSARDFSGGRSHEQYF. The CDR3 coding sequence is TGCAGTGCTAGAGATTTTAGCGGGGGGCGGTCCCACGAGCAGTACTTC.

In this sample, this clonotype turned up many times. The chain employs TRBV7-2 and TRBJ1-1; no reliable D call. CDR1 is SGHTA and CDR2 is FQGNSA in the germline V gene. Trimming took off 3 bases at V and 0 bases at J, with 8 bases between the two ends. The CDR3 totals 14 residues. This CDR3 reads CASSFWSMNTEAFF. The CDR3 DNA is TGTGCCAGCAGCTTCTGGAGCATGAACACTGAAGCTTTCTTT.

The sample holds many counts of this clonotype. This sequence joins TRBV18 and TRBJ2-1; TRBD2 matches at 11 bases. Germline CDR1 is KGHSH and CDR2 is LQKENI. Trimming took 3 bases from V and 8 from J; bases not matched to a gene: 3. The CDR3 spans 14 residues. CDR3 in DNA: TGTGCCAGCTCACCGACTAGCGGGGAAGATGAGCAGTTCTTC. Translating it yields CASSPTSGEDEQFF.

This clonotype has just a few counts. This chain joins TRBV7-2 and TRBJ2-3; the D gene is possibly TRBD2 (5 bases). There are 15 residues in the CDR3. The germline CDR1 and CDR2 sequences are SGHTA and FQGNSA. Trimming removed 6 bases from V and 5 bases from J, with 18 bases in between. In DNA form, the CDR3 reads TGTGCCAGCAGTCCCACGAGGGTCTGGCAAGATACGCAGTATTTT. Encoded protein: CASSPTRVWQDTQYF.

The table lists this clonotype with many counts. The genes are TRBV20-1 and TRBJ2-3; 10 nucleotides agree with TRBD2. This CDR3 contains 14 residues. Germline V gene data show CDR1 as DFQATT and CDR2 as SNEGSKA (reference sequence). V trimming: 6 bases; J trimming: 4 bases; junction bases outside the gene matches: 7. CDR3 in amino acids: CSAQRGGRPDTQYF. CDR3 nucleotides: TGCAGTGCACAGCGGGGGGGCCGTCCAGATACGCAGTATTTT.

This clonotype was observed many times. The chain combines TRBV5-1 with TRBJ2-7; D gene ambiguous. Trimming shortened V by 0 bases and J by 2 bases, and 9 bases separated the two germline ends. The CDR3 has 14 amino acids. Germline V gives CDR1 SGHRS, CDR2 YFSETQ. CDR3 sequence (DNA): TGCGCCAGCAGCTTGGCAAGGTCGGCCTACGAGCAGTACTTC. It encodes CASSLARSAYEQYF.

In this sample, this clonotype turned up many times. The V gene is TRBV5-1, the J gene TRBJ2-5, with a possible D match to TRBD2 (5 bases). The length of the CDR3 is 14 residues. Looked up from germline, CDR1 is SGHRS and CDR2 is YFSETQ. V was pared by 1 base and J by 1 base, with 8 bases between. CDR3 nucleotide sequence: TGCGCCAGCAGCTTGTTCGGGGTCCAAGAGACCCAGTACTTC. This translates into CASSLFGVQETQYF.

The table lists this clonotype with many counts. The rearrangement links TRBV9 to TRBJ1-2, with unresolved D. Germline V lookup: CDR1 SGDLS, CDR2 YYNGEE. Deletions cut 9 bases from V and 7 bases from J, with 22 bases between. The CDR3 loop spans 14 amino acids. For the CDR3, the DNA is TGTGCCACTTCGGCTGCAGGCTCCCCTTTTGGCTACACCTTC. Translated: CATSAAGSPFGYTF.

This clonotype has a count of ten or more. J is TRBJ2-4 and V is TRBV7-2, with 7 bases aligning to TRBD2. J gave up 0 bases and V 2 bases, and 13 bases lay outside the gene matches. This CDR3 has 19 residues. Germline values: CDR1 SGHTA, CDR2 FQGNSA. CDR3 DNA: TGTGCCAGCAGCTTAAAATCCGGCGGGGGAAGTTTAGCCAAAAACATTCAGTACTTC. Protein: CASSLKSGGGSLAKNIQYF.

This rearrangement joins TRBV19 to TRBJ1-3; no definite D call. The CDR3 covers 14 residues. The V end lost 6 bases, the J end lost 0 bases, and 9 bases lay between the germline ends. Germline CDR1 reads LNHDA; CDR2 reads SQIVND (reference sequence). This CDR3 is CASRSMDSGNTIYF. Written as DNA, the CDR3 is TGTGCCAGTAGATCCATGGACTCTGGAAACACCATATATTTT.

This clonotype was counted many times. The chain employs TRBV11-2 and TRBJ2-1, with D tentatively TRBD1 or TRBD2 (5 bases each). The CDR3 totals 14 residues. Trimming removed 5 bases from V and 5 bases from J, with 13 bases in between. In germline, CDR1 is SGHAT, CDR2 FQNNGV. The CDR3 DNA is TGTGCCAGCAGCCGGGGACCCGGAGACAATGAGCAGTTCTTC. This gives the protein CASSRGPGDNEQFF.

Ten or more counts support this clonotype. The V and J genes are TRBV6-6 and TRBJ2-7, with TRBD2 as a possible D gene (7 bases). Per germline, CDR1 MNHNY and CDR2 SVGAGI (reference sequence). Between the trimmed V and J ends, which lost 5 bases and 3 bases, there was a span of 20 bases. The CDR3 has 16 amino acids. CDR3 DNA sequence: TGTGCCAGCAGTGGGGGGGCGTCCTCCTATAACTACGAGCAGTACTTC. Protein sequence: CASSGGASSYNYEQYF.

This clonotype occurred many times. The CDR3 loop reads CASSQAMRSPLHF. CDR3 nucleotides: TGTGCCAGCAGCCAGGCCATGAGATCACCCCTCCACTTT. The chain combines TRBV3-1 with TRBJ1-6, with D unresolved. CDR3 length: 13 amino acids. Trimming took 3 bases from V and 10 from J, leaving 10 bases between them. Germline V gene data show CDR1 as LGHDT and CDR2 as YNNKEL (reference sequence).

This clonotype was seen ten or more times. V and J are TRBV29-1 and TRBJ2-7; 12 bases align to TRBD2. Germline lookup yields CDR1 SQVTM and CDR2 ANQGSEA. The V gene end was trimmed by 5 bases and the J gene end by 4 bases; junction bases not matched to a gene: 0. This CDR3 spans 12 amino acids. CDR3 residues: CSVLAGGYEQYF. DNA for the CDR3: TGCAGCGTTCTAGCGGGGGGGTACGAGCAGTACTTC.

This clonotype was seen ten or more times. V is TRBV7-2 and J is TRBJ1-3; D ambiguous. CDR1 and CDR2 (germline): SGHTA, FQGNSA. V was clipped by 3 bases and J by 0 bases, with 9 bases between them. The CDR3 extends over 15 amino acids. DNA for the CDR3: TGTGCCAGCAGCTTGAGGGTCAGCTCTGGAAACACCATATATTTT. Its protein product is CASSLRVSSGNTIYF.

The chain joins TRBV3-1 to TRBJ1-5; tentative D call: TRBD1 (5 bases). The CDR3 sequence is 16 residues long. Germline CDR1 is LGHDT and CDR2 is YNNKEL (reference sequence). Trimming shortened V by 1 base and J by 5 bases, and 15 bases separated the two germline ends. CDR3 sequence (DNA): TGTGCCAGCAGCCAAGGTATCGCGGGACTGCATCAGCCCCAGCATTTT. This sequence encodes CASSQGIAGLHQPQHF.

The sample holds many counts of this clonotype. The rearrangement links TRBV3-1 to TRBJ1-1; no reliable D call. CDR1 and CDR2 from the germline V gene are LGHDT and YNNKEL (reference sequence). Trimming left V 7 bases short and J 8 bases short, with 17 bases between. This CDR3 region has 13 residues. The chain's CDR3 is CASKKEYGDEAFF. The CDR3 DNA is TGTGCCAGCAAAAAAGAGTATGGAGACGAAGCTTTCTTT.

This clonotype was counted at least ten times. The J gene is TRBJ1-6, the V gene TRBV5-1, with D possibly TRBD1 on 5 matching bases. There are 13 residues in the CDR3. Germline values: CDR1 SGHRS, CDR2 YFSETQ. V was cut by 4 bases and J by 6 bases, with 8 bases left in between. The CDR3: CASSDDSNSPLHF. CDR3 DNA sequence: TGCGCCAGCAGCGACGACAGTAATTCACCCCTCCACTTT.

This clonotype was found many times. The chain has TRBV6-6 and TRBJ2-7; D perhaps matches TRBD2 (6 bases). The V gene's germline CDR1 is MNHNY and CDR2 SVGAGI (reference sequence). Trimming removed 8 bases from V and 6 bases from J, with 11 bases in between. CDR3 length: 11 amino acids. Here the CDR3 DNA reads TGTGCCAGCGCCGGAGGGGCCGAGCAGTACTTC. Its protein product is CASAGGAEQYF.